The TCR beta chain described here comes from a study of cytomegalovirus exposure and HLA in healthy donors. General study points: Highly shared variants forming one cluster were likely a sequencing artifact.

PCR was performed using 60 Vbeta and 13 Jbeta primers. Profiling relied on immunoSEQ multiplex PCR, and the TCRdb table lists in-frame clones only, not all of them. The table shows over 110,000 clones, with roughly 80% occurring only once. On this clone: Its target is unknown.

Donors likely had unrecorded immune exposures despite being nominally healthy when sampled. The CDR3 is 12 amino acids. V lost 5 bases and J 6 bases, leaving 11 bases between the germline ends. Per the germline V gene, CDR1 is SGHTA and CDR2 is FQGNSA. This TCR derives from a female donor in good health and CMV-seronegative. The V gene is TRBV7-2, the J gene TRBJ2-7; maybe TRBD1 (6 bases). The sequenced material came from PBMCs. The CDR3 DNA reads TGTGCCAGCAGCGTAAACAGGGCCGAGCAGTACTTC. Translated: CASSVNRAEQYF.